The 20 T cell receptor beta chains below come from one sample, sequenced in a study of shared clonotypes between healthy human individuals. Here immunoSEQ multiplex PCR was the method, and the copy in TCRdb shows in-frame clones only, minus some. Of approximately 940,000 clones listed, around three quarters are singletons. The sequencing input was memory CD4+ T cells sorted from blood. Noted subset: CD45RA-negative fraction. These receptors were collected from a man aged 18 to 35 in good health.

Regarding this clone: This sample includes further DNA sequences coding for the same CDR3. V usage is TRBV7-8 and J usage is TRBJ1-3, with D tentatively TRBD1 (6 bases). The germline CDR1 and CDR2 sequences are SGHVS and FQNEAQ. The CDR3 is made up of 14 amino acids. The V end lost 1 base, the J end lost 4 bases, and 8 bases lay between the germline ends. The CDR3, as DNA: TGTGCCAGCAGCTTAGGGACAGCCGGAAACACCATATATTTT. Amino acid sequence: CASSLGTAGNTIYF.

CDR3 DNA: TGTGCCAGCAGCTTGGAGAGGGTTGCTGGCTACACCTTC. It encodes CASSLERVAGYTF. This rearrangement joins TRBV5-5 to TRBJ1-2; D uncertain. The germline CDR1 and CDR2 sequences are SGHKS and YYEKEE (reference sequence). The CDR3 extends over 13 amino acids. Trimming removed 0 bases at V and 7 bases at J, with 10 bases between.

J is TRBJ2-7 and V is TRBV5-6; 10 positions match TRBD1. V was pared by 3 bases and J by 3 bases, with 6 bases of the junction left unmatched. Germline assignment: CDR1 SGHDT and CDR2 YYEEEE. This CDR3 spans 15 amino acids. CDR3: CASSSDRGRSYEQYF. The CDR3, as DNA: TGTGCCAGCAGCTCAGACAGGGGGCGCAGCTACGAGCAGTACTTC. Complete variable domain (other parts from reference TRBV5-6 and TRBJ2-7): DAGVTQSPTHLIKTRGQQVTLRCSPKSGHDTVSWYQQALGQGPQFIFQYYEEEERQRGNFPDRFSGHQFPNYSSELNVNALLLGDSALYLCASSSDRGRSYEQYFGPGTRLTVT.

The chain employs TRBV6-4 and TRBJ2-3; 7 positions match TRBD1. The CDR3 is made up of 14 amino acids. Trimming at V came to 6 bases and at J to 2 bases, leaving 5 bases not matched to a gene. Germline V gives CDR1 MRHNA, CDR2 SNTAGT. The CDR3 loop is CASSRQGLTDTQYF. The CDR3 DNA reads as TGTGCCAGCAGCCGACAGGGCCTCACAGATACGCAGTATTTT.

The CDR3 DNA sequence: TGCGCCAGCAGCTCCGACGGGGGGCTGAACACCGGGGAGCTGTTTTTT. Translated: CASSSDGGLNTGELFF. The rearrangement joins TRBV5-1 to TRBJ2-2; D is possibly TRBD2 (7 bases). Trimming took off 3 bases at V and 1 base at J, with 13 bases between the two ends. The CDR3 is made up of 16 amino acids. Germline CDR1 is SGHRS and CDR2 is YFSETQ. Full variable domain (missing parts from reference TRBV5-1 and TRBJ2-2): KAGVTQTPRYLIKTRGQQVTLSCSPISGHRSVSWYQQTPGQGLQFLFEYFSETQRNKGNFPGRFSGRQFSNSRSEMNVSTLELGDSALYLCASSSDGGLNTGELFFGEGSRLTVL.

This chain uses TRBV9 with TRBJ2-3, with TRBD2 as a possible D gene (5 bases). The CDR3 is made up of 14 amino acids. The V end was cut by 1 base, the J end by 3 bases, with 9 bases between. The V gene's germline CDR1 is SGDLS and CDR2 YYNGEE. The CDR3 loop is CASSVFGDTDTQYF. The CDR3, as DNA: TGTGCCAGCAGCGTATTCGGGGATACAGATACGCAGTATTTT.

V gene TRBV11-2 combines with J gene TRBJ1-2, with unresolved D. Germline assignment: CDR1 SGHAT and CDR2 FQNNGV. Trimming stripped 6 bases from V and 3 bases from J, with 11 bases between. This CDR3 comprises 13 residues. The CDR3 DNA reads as TGTGCCAGCAGTCCCCGGCCTCACTATGGCTACACCTTC. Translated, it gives CASSPRPHYGYTF.

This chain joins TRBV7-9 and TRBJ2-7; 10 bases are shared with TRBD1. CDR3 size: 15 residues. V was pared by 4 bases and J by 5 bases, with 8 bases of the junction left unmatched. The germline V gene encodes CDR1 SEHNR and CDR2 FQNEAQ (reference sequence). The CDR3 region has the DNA TGTGCCAGCAGCTCCGACAGGGGGCGGAAGAACGAGCAGTACTTC. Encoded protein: CASSSDRGRKNEQYF.

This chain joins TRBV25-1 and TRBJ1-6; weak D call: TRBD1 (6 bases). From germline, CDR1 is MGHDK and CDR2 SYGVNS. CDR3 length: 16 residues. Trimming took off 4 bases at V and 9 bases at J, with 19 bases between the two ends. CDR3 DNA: TGTGCCAGCAGTGGGGAGAGCGGGACAATCGGTTCACCCCTCCACTTT. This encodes CASSGESGTIGSPLHF.

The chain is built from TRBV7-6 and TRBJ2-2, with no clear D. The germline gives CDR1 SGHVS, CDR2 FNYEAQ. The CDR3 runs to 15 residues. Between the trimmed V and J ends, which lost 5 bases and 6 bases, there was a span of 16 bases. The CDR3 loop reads CASSETRIDAGELFF. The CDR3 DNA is TGTGCCAGCAGCGAGACCCGTATCGACGCCGGGGAGCTGTTTTTT.

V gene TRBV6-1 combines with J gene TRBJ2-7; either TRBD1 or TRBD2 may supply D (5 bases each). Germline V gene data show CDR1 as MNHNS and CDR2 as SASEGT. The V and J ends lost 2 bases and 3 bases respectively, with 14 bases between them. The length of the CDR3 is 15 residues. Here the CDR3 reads CASSEPISGSYEQYF. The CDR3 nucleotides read TGTGCCAGCAGTGAACCGATTTCAGGGAGCTACGAGCAGTACTTC.

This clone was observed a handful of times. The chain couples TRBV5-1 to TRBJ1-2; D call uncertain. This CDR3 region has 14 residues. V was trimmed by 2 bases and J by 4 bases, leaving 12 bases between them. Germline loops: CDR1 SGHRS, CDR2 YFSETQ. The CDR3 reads CASSLGGITYGYTF. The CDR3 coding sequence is TGCGCCAGCAGCTTAGGAGGGATTACCTATGGCTACACCTTC.

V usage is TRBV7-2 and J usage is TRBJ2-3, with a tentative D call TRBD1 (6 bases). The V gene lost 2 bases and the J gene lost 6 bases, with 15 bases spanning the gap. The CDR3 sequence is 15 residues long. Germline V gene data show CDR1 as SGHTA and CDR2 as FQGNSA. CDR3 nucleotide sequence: TGTGCCAGCAGCTTAAGGGTGCAGGGGAAGGATACGCAGTATTTT. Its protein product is CASSLRVQGKDTQYF. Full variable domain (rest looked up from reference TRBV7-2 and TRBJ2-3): GAGVSQSPSNKVTEKGKDVELRCDPISGHTALYWYRQSLGQGLEFLIYFQGNSAPDKSGLPSDRFSAERTGGSVSTLTIQRTQQEDSAVYLCASSLRVQGKDTQYFGPGTRLTVL.

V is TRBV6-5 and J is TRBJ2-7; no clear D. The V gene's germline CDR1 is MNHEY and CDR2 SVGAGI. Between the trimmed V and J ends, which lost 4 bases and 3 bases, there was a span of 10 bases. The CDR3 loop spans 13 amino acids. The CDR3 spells CASSSTTFYEQYF. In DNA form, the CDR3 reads TGTGCCAGCAGTTCGACGACTTTCTACGAGCAGTACTTC.

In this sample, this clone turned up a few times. Here the CDR3 reads CASSGGEVVPGELFF. CDR3 in DNA: TGTGCCAGCAGTGGGGGGGAAGTGGTCCCCGGGGAGCTGTTTTTT. The genes are TRBV2 and TRBJ2-2, with D possibly matching TRBD2 (6 bases). This CDR3 spans 15 amino acids. The germline CDR1 and CDR2 sequences are SNHLY and FYNNEI. V was trimmed by 4 bases and J by 6 bases, leaving 15 bases between them.

The CDR3 nucleotides are TGCGCCAGCATGATGGGGACGGATCCCTACGAGCAGTACTTC. It specifies CASMMGTDPYEQYF. V usage is TRBV5-1 and J usage is TRBJ2-7; D is perhaps TRBD1 or TRBD2 (5 bases each). The CDR3 contains 14 residues. V lost 6 bases, J lost 2 bases, and 15 bases lay in between. Germline values: CDR1 SGHRS, CDR2 YFSETQ.

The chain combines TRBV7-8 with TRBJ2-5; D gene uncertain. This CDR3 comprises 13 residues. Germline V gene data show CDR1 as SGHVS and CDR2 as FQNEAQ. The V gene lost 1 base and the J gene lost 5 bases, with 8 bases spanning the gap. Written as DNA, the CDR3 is TGTGCCAGCAGCTTAGACAGAATTGAGACCCAGTACTTC. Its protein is CASSLDRIETQYF.

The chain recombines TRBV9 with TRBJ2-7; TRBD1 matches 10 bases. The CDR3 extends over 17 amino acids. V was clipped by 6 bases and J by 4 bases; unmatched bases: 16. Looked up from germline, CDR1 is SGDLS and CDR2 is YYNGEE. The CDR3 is CASIPTRGGQGIYEQYF. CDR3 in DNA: TGTGCCAGCATCCCCACCAGGGGGGGACAGGGGATATACGAGCAGTACTTC.

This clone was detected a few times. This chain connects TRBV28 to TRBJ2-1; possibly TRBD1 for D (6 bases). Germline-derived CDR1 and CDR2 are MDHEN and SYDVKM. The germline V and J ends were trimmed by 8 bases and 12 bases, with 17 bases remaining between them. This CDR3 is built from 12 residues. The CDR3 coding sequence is TGTGCCAGCGGGGGCTTGGCCTGGGGGCAGTTCTTC. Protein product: CASGGLAWGQFF.

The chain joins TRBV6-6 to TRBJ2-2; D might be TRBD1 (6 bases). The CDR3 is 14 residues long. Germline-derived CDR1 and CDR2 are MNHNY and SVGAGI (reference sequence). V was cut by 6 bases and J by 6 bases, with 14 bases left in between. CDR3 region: CASRATQGPGELFF. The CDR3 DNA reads TGTGCCAGCAGGGCCACACAGGGACCCGGGGAGCTGTTTTTT.